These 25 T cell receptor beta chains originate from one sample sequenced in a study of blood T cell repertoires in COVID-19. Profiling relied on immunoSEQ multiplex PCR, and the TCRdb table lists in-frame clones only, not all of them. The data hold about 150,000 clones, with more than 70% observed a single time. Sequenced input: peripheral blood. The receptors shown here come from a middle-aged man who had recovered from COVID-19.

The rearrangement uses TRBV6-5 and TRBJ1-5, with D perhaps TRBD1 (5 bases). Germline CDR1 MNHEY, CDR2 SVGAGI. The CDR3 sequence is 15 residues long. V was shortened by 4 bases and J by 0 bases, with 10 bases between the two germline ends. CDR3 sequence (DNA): TGTGCCAGCAGTTCTCTGACAGTTAGCAATCAGCCCCAGCATTTT. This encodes CASSSLTVSNQPQHF.

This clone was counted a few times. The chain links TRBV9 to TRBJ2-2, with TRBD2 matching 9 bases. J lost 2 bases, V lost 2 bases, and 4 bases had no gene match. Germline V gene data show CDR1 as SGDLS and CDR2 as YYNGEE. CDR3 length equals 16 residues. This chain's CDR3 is CASSVSSGRNTGELFF. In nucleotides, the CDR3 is TGTGCCAGCAGCGTGAGTAGCGGGAGAAACACCGGGGAGCTGTTTTTT.

This CDR3 reads CASSPDSYTQYF. Written as DNA, the CDR3 is TGTGCCAGCAGCCCGGACAGTTATACGCAGTATTTT. V and J are TRBV7-9 and TRBJ2-3; possible D gene TRBD1, 6 bases. The CDR3 runs 12 residues. V lost 5 bases to trimming and J lost 7 bases, with 10 bases between them. In germline, CDR1 is SEHNR, CDR2 FQNEAQ (reference sequence).

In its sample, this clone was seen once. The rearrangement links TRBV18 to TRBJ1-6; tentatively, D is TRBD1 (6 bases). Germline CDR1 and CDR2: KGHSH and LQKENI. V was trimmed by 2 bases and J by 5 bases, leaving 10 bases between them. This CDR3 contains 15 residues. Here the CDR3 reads CASSPVGADNSPLHF. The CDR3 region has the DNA TGTGCCAGCTCACCAGTGGGGGCCGATAATTCACCCCTCCACTTT.

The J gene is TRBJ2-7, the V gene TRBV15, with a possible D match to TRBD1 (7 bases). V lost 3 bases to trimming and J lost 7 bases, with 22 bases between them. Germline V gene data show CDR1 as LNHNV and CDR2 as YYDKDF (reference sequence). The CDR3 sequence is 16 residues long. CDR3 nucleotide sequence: TGTGCCACCAGCAGGGACAGGACTACGGGGCGTGGGGAGCAGTACTTC. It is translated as CATSRDRTTGRGEQYF.

As DNA, the CDR3 is TGTGCCAGCAGCTTGGACAGTTACACTGAAGCTTTCTTT. This sequence encodes CASSLDSYTEAFF. The chain has TRBV5-5 and TRBJ1-1, with D unclear. The V end was cut by 0 bases, the J end by 3 bases, with 6 bases between. CDR3 length: 13 amino acids. Germline CDR1 is SGHKS and CDR2 is YYEKEE (reference sequence).

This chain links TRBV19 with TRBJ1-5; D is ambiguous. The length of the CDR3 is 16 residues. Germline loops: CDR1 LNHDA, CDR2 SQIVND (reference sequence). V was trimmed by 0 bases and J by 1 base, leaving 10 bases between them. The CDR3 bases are TGTGCCAGTAGTATAGATCGGGGTCTCAGCAATCAGCCCCAGCATTTT. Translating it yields CASSIDRGLSNQPQHF.

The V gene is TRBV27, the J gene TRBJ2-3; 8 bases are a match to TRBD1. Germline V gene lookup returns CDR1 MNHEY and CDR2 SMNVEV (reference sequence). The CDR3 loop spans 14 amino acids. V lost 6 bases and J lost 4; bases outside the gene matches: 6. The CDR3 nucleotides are TGTGCCAGCAGCCACGGACAGGGCGCAGATACGCAGTATTTT. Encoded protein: CASSHGQGADTQYF.

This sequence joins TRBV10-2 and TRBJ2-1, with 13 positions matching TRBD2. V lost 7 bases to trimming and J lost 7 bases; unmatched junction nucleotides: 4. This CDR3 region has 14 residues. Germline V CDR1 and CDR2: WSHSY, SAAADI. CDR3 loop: CASMGLAGTNEQFF. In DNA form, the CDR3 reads TGCGCCAGCATGGGACTAGCGGGGACTAATGAGCAGTTCTTC.

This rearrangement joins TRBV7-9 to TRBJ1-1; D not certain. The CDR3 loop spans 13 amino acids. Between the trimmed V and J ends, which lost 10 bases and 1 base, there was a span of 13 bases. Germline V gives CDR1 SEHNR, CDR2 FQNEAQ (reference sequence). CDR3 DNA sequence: TGTGCCACCAGTACAGTCGAGAACACTGAAGCTTTCTTT. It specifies CATSTVENTEAFF.

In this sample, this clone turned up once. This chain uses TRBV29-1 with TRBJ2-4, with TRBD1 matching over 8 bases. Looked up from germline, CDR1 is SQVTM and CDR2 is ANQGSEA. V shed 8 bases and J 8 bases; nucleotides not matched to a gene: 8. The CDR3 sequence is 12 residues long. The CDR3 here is CSFRTGMDIQYF. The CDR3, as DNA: TGCAGCTTCAGGACAGGGATGGACATTCAGTACTTC.

The CDR3 protein is CASSQDLAQTTDTQYF. The CDR3 DNA reads TGCGCCAGCAGCCAAGATTTGGCCCAAACGACAGATACGCAGTATTTT. This chain joins TRBV4-3 and TRBJ2-3; D is unresolved. This CDR3 comprises 16 residues. Germline V lookup: CDR1 LGHNA, CDR2 YSLEER. The germline V and J ends were trimmed by 0 bases and 3 bases, with 13 bases remaining between them.

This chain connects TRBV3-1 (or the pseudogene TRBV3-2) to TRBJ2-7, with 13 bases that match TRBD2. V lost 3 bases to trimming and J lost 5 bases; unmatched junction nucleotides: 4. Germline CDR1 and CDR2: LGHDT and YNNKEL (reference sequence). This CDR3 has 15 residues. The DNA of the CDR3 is TGTGCCAGCAGCCAGAGGACTAGCGGGAGAAACGAGCAGTACTTC. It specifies CASSQRTSGRNEQYF.

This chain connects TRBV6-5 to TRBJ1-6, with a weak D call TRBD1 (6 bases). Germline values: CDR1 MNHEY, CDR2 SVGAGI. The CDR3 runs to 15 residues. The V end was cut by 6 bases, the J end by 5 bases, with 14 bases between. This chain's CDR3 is CASRETGANNSPLHF. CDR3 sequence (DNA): TGTGCCAGCAGGGAGACAGGAGCCAATAATTCACCCCTCCACTTT.

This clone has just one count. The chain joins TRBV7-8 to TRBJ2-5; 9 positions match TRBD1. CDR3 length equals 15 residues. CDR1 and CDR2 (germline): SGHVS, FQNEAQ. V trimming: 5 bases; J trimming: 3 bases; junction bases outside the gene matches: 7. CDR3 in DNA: TGTGCCAGCAGCGTAGGGACAGGGAGAGAAGAGACCCAGTACTTC. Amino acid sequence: CASSVGTGREETQYF. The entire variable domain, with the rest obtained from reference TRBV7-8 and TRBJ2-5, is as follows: GAGVSQSPRYKVAKRGQDVALRCDPISGHVSLFWYQQALGQGPEFLTYFQNEAQLDKSGLPSDRFFAERPEGSVSTLKIQRTQQEDSAVYLCASSVGTGREETQYFGPGTRLLVL.

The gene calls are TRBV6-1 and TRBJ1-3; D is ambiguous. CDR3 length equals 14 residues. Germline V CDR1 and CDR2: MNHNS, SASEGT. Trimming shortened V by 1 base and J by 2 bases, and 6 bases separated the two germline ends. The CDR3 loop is CASSEGTTGNTIYF. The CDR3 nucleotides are TGTGCCAGCAGTGAAGGTACAACTGGAAACACCATATATTTT.

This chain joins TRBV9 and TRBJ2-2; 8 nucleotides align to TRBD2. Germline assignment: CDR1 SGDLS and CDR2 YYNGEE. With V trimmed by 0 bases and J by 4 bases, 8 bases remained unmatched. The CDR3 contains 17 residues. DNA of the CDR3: TGTGCCAGCAGCGTAGACGGGAGGGCCCGTGTCACCGGGGAGCTGTTTTTT. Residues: CASSVDGRARVTGELFF.

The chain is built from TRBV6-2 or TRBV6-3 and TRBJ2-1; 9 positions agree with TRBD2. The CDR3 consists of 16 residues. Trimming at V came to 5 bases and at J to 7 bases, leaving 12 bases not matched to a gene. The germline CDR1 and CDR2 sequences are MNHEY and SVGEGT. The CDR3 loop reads CASSPDVAGAVNEQFF. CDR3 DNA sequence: TGTGCCAGCAGTCCAGACGTAGCGGGAGCTGTTAATGAGCAGTTCTTC.

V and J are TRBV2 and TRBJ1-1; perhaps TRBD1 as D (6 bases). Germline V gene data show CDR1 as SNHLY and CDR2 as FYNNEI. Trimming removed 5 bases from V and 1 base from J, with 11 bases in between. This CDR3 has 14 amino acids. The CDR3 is CASSHRAQNTEAFF. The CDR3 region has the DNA TGTGCCAGCAGTCACAGGGCCCAGAACACTGAAGCTTTCTTT.

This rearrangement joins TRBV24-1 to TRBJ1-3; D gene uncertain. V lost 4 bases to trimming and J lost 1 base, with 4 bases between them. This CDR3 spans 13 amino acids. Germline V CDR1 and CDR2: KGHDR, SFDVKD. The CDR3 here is CATSDGSGNTIYF. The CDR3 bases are TGTGCCACCAGTGACGGGTCTGGAAACACCATATATTTT.

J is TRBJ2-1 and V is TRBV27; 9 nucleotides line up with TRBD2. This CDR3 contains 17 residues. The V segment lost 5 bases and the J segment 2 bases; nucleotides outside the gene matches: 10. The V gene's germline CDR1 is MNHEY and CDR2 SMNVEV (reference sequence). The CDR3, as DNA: TGTGCCAGCAGTCCCTACTTAGCGGGAGTAACCTACAATGAGCAGTTCTTC. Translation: CASSPYLAGVTYNEQFF.

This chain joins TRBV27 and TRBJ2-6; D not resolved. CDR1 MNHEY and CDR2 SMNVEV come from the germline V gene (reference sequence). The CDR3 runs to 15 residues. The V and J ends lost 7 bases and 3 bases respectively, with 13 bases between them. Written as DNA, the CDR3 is TGTGCCAGCATGGTGGTTGGGCTTGGGGCCAACGTCCTGACTTTC. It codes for CASMVVGLGANVLTF.

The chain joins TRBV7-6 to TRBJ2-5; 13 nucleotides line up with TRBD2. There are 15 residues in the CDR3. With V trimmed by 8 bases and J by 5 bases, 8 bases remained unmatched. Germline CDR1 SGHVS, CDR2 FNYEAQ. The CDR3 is CASVAEGLAGETQYF. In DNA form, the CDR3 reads TGTGCCAGCGTGGCCGAGGGACTAGCGGGGGAGACCCAGTACTTC.

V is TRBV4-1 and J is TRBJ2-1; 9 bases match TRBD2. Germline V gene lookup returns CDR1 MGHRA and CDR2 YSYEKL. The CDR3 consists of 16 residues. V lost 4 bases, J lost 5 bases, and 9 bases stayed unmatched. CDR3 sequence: CASSPGGAGGHNEQFF. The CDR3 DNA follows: TGCGCCAGCAGCCCCGGGGGAGCGGGGGGCCACAATGAGCAGTTCTTC.

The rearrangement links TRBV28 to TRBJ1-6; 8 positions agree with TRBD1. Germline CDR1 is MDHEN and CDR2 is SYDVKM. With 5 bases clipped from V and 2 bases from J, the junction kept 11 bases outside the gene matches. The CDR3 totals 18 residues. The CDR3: CASSPTGVPLPYNSPLHF. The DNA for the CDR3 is TGTGCCAGCAGTCCGACAGGGGTGCCGTTACCCTATAATTCACCCCTCCACTTT.